The clone carrying this T cell receptor (beta chain) was seen ten or more times. No antigen is known for it. Germline CDR1 SEHNR, CDR2 FQNEAQ (reference sequence). The CDR3 has 13 amino acids. V was cut by 5 bases and J by 8 bases, with 12 bases left in between. The TCR cDNA carried a universal primer site and UMIs from 5'RACE template switching. Each CDR3 protein gets one entry after TCRdb re-called the 5' RACE reads with MiXCR. This table has 300,000 or so distinct CDR3 sequences, approximately 10% appearing once. The sample comes from a study of T cells after yellow fever vaccination. Study-level findings and limits: CD4 and CD8 compartments shared a small share of clonotypes.

This specimen was CD4+ T cells sorted from PBMCs, taken 5 days after the yellow fever booster vaccination. The sequence was obtained from a man aged 18 to 35 who received the YFV17D yellow fever vaccine. This chain connects TRBV7-9 to TRBJ1-4, with a possible D match to TRBD1 (5 bases). CDR3 sequence reads: CASSPTAGEKLFF. CDR3 sequence (DNA): TGTGCCAGCAGCCCCACGGCAGGGGAAAAACTGTTTTTT.